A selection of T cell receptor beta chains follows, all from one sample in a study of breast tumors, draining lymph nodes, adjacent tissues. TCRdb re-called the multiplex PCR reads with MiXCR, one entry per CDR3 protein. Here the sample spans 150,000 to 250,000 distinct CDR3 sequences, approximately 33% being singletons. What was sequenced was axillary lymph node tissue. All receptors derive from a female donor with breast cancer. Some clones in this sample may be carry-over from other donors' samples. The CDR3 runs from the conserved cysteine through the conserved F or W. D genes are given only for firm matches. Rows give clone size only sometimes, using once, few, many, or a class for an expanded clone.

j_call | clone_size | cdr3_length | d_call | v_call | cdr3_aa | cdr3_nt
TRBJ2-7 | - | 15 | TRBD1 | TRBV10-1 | CASSAGQGAVYEQYF | TGCGCCAGCAGTGCGGGACAGGGGGCTGTCTACGAGCAGTACTTC
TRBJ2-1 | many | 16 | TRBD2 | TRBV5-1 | CASSPNGGETYNEQFF | TGCGCCAGCAGTCCCAATGGGGGGGAAACCTACAATGAGCAGTTCTTC
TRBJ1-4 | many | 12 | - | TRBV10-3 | CAISESRVRLFF | TGTGCCATCAGTGAGTCGAGGGTAAGACTGTTTTTT
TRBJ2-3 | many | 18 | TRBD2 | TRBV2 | CASSEARLAGASTDTQYF | TGTGCCAGCAGTGAAGCGCGACTAGCGGGAGCGAGCACAGATACGCAGTATTTT
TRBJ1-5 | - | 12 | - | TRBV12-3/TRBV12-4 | CASRVRRGPQHF | TGTGCCAGCAGGGTGAGAAGGGGGCCCCAGCATTTT
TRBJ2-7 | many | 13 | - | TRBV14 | CASSQDGSYEQYF | TGTGCCAGCAGCCAAGATGGGTCCTACGAGCAGTACTTC
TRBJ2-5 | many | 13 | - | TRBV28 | CASSFSGPETQYF | TGTGCCAGCAGTTTTTCGGGGCCCGAGACCCAGTACTTC
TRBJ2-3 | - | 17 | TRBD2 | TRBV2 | CASSDYQQSGGPDTQYF | TGTGCCAGCAGTGATTATCAACAGTCGGGGGGGCCAGATACGCAGTATTTT
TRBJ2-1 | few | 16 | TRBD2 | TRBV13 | CASSLPGSGRLDEQFF | TGTGCCAGCAGCCTGCCGGGGAGCGGGAGGTTGGATGAGCAGTTCTTC
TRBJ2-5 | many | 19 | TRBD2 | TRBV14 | CASSQDRRVAGGPRETQYF | TGTGCCAGCAGCCAAGATCGACGGGTAGCGGGAGGGCCCAGGGAGACCCAGTACTTC
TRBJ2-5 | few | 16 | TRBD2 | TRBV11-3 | CASSPGLAGEAETQYF | TGTGCCAGCAGCCCGGGACTAGCGGGAGAGGCGGAGACCCAGTACTTC
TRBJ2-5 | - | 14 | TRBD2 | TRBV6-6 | CASLLAGGRETQYF | TGTGCCAGTCTACTAGCGGGGGGGCGGGAGACCCAGTACTTC
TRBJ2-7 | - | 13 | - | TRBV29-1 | CSVEEGAGGRADF | TGCAGCGTTGAAGAGGGGGCTGGGGGAAGAGCAGACTTT
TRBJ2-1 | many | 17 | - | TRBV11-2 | CASSPHKWGARDDEQFF | TGTGCCAGCAGCCCGCACAAGTGGGGGGCTCGCGATGACGAGCAGTTCTTC
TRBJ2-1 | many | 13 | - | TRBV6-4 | CASSDTSMDEQFF | TGTGCCAGCAGTGATACTAGCATGGATGAGCAGTTCTTC
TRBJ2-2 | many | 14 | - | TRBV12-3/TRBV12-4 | CASSYSGNTGELFF | TGTGCCAGCAGCTATAGCGGGAACACCGGGGAGCTGTTTTTT
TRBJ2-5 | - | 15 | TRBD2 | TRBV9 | CASGVLAGIQETQYF | TGTGCCAGCGGGGTACTAGCGGGAATACAAGAGACCCAGTACTTC
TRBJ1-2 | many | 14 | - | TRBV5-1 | CASSGGQGPYGYTF | TGCGCCAGCAGCGGGGGACAAGGGCCTTATGGCTACACCTTC
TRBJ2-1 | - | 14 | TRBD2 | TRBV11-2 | CASSPETSGMVQFF | TGTGCCAGCTCACCAGAGACTAGCGGGATGGTTCAGTTCTTC
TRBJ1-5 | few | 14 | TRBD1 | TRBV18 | CASSPGTGWQPQHF | TGTGCCAGCTCACCCGGGACAGGGTGGCAGCCCCAGCATTTT
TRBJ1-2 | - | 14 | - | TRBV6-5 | CASSYSGTNYGYTF | TGTGCCAGCAGTTACTCGGGGACTAACTATGGCTACACCTTC
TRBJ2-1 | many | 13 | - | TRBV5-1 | CASSSSGYNEQFF | TGCGCCAGCAGCTCAAGCGGTTACAATGAGCAGTTCTTC
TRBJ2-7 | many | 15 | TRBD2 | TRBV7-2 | CASSKDRGGYYEQYF | TGTGCCAGCAGCAAAGACCGGGGGGGTTACTACGAGCAGTACTTC
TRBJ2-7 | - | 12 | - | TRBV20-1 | CSARRESYEQYF | TGCAGTGCTAGAAGGGAATCCTACGAGCAGTACTTC